These 9 T cell receptor beta chains were sequenced from one sample in a study of identical twins. TCRdb passed the 5' RACE reads through MiXCR, listing each CDR3 protein once. The top ten clones hold under 3.5% of a sample with approximately 600,000 distinct CDR3 sequences, 9.6% of them seen once. This same sample was also taken into another study, of yellow fever vaccine responses in identical twins.

Specimen: PBMCs. All receptors come from a woman aged 18-30 years in good health.

The chain couples TRBV29-1 to TRBJ1-1, with D possibly being TRBD1 (5 bases). The germline V and J ends were trimmed by 1 base and 4 bases, with 7 bases remaining between them. This CDR3 contains 12 residues. Per the germline V gene, CDR1 is SQVTM and CDR2 is ANQGSEA. The CDR3 spells CSVEARGTEAFF. In DNA, the CDR3 is TGCAGCGTTGAAGCAAGGGGCACTGAAGCTTTCTTT.

The chain combines TRBV29-1 with TRBJ2-1; D assignment may be TRBD1 or TRBD2 (5 bases each). The CDR3 spans 15 residues. Germline V gene data show CDR1 as SQVTM and CDR2 as ANQGSEA. Trimming took off 3 bases at V and 2 bases at J, with 14 bases between the two ends. Here the CDR3 DNA reads TGCAGCGTTGAGTACCGGGACGGAGCCTACAATGAGCAGTTCTTC. Amino acids: CSVEYRDGAYNEQFF.

V gene TRBV20-1 combines with J gene TRBJ2-7; 10 bases are a match to TRBD2. With 1 base clipped from V and 0 bases from J, the junction kept 3 bases outside the gene matches. Per the germline V gene, CDR1 is DFQATT and CDR2 is SNEGSKA (reference sequence). This CDR3 comprises 15 residues. The CDR3 nucleotides read TGCAGTGCTAGAGTTCTAGCGGGAGACTCCTACGAGCAGTACTTC. This encodes CSARVLAGDSYEQYF.

This clonotype has more than one count but fewer than ten. The junction and the germline gene differ at one end; a read error may be behind it. V gene TRBV15 combines with J gene TRBJ2-1; 16 nucleotides agree with TRBD2. Germline loops: CDR1 LNHNV, CDR2 YYDKDF (reference sequence). This CDR3 contains 16 residues. Here the CDR3 reads CATRREGTSGRDEQFF. The CDR3 nucleotides are TGTGCCACCAGGAGAGAGGGGACTAGCGGGAGGGATGAGCAGTTCTTC.

There are many counts of this clonotype. The chain uses TRBV29-1 and TRBJ1-3; D is unresolved. CDR1 SQVTM and CDR2 ANQGSEA come from the germline V gene. The CDR3 is made up of 13 amino acids. Deletions cut 7 bases from V and 0 bases from J, with 10 bases between. The chain's CDR3 is CSARQASGNTIYF. The CDR3, as DNA: TGCAGCGCCCGGCAGGCCTCTGGAAACACCATATATTTT.

The rearrangement links TRBV4-3 to TRBJ2-7, with 8 nucleotides matching TRBD2. The CDR3 spans 16 residues. The V gene end was trimmed by 4 bases and the J gene end by 4 bases; junction bases not matched to a gene: 12. Germline V gives CDR1 LGHNA, CDR2 YSLEER. CDR3 region: CASSRASLAEPYEQYF. CDR3 bases: TGCGCCAGCAGCCGAGCCTCACTAGCGGAGCCTTACGAGCAGTACTTC.

This clonotype was seen more than once but under ten times. The chain couples TRBV20-1 to TRBJ2-7, with TRBD2 identical over 9 bases. The V gene end was trimmed by 3 bases and the J gene end by 0 bases; junction bases not matched to a gene: 9. This CDR3 comprises 16 residues. Germline-derived CDR1 and CDR2 are DFQATT and SNEGSKA (reference sequence). This chain's CDR3 is CSASSPTSGVSYEQYF. CDR3 in DNA: TGCAGTGCTAGTTCCCCGACTAGCGGAGTCTCCTACGAGCAGTACTTC.

This clonotype was observed a few times. The chain links TRBV20-1 to TRBJ2-1, with 9 bases identical to TRBD2. The CDR3 covers 16 residues. Germline assignment: CDR1 DFQATT and CDR2 SNEGSKA (reference sequence). Trimming cost V 0 bases and J 9 bases; bases outside gene matches: 12. In DNA, the CDR3 is TGCAGTGCTAGAGATCTCTCGGGACTAGCATTGGTTGAGCAGTTCTTC. It codes for CSARDLSGLALVEQFF.

This clonotype has just a few counts. The V call is TRBV12-3 or TRBV12-4, the J call TRBJ2-1, with D perhaps being TRBD1 or TRBD2 (5 bases each). The CDR3 consists of 15 residues. Trimming removed 3 bases at V and 2 bases at J, with 11 bases between. The CDR3: CASSFWGTTYNEQFF. CDR3 bases: TGTGCCAGCAGTTTCTGGGGGACCACCTACAATGAGCAGTTCTTC.